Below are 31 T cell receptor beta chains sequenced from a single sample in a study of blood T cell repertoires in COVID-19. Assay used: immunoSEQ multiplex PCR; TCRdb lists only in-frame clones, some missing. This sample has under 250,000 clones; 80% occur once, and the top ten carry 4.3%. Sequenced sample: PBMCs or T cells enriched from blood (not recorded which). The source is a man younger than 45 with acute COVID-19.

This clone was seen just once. DNA of the CDR3: TGTGCCAGCAGTTTGCCCCCTAGACTAGCGGGGGGGAGCACAGATACGCAGTATTTT. Its translation is CASSLPPRLAGGSTDTQYF. The chain carries TRBV27 and TRBJ2-3; 14 bases align to TRBD2. CDR3 size: 19 residues. Germline V gives CDR1 MNHEY, CDR2 SMNVEV (reference sequence). V gave up 3 bases and J gave up 0 bases; unmatched junction bases: 8.

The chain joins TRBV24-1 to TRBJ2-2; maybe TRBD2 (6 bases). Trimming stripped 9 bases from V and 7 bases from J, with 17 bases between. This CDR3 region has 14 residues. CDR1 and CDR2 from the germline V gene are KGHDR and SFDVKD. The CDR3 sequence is CATGGGAAFGELFF. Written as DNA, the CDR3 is TGTGCCACCGGCGGAGGGGCCGCTTTCGGGGAGCTGTTTTTT.

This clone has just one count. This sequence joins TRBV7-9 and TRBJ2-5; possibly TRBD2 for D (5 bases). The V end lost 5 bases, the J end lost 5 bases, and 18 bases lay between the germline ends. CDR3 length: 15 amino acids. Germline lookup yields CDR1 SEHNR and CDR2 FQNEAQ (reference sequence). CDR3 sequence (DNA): TGTGCCAGCAGCCTAGGGTCCGACCGCGGGGAGACCCAGTACTTC. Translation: CASSLGSDRGETQYF.

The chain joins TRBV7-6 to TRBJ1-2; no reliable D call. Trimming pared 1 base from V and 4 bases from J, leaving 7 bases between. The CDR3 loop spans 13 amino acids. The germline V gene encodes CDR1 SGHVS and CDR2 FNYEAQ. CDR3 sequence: CASSLEHSYGYTF. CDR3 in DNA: TGTGCCAGCAGCTTAGAACACAGCTATGGCTACACCTTC. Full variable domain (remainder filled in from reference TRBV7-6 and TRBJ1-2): GAGVSQSPRYKVTKRGQDVALRCDPISGHVSLYWYRQALGQGPEFLTYFNYEAQQDKSGLPNDRFSAERPEGSISTLTIQRTEQRDSAMYRCASSLEHSYGYTFGSGTRLTVV.

CDR3 sequence reads: CASSIPGIGNTIYF. DNA for the CDR3: TGTGCCAGTAGTATTCCGGGAATCGGAAACACCATATATTTT. This rearrangement joins TRBV19 to TRBJ1-3; no definite D call. This CDR3 region has 14 residues. V gave up 3 bases and J gave up 4 bases, with 10 bases separating them. Germline V gene lookup returns CDR1 LNHDA and CDR2 SQIVND (reference sequence).

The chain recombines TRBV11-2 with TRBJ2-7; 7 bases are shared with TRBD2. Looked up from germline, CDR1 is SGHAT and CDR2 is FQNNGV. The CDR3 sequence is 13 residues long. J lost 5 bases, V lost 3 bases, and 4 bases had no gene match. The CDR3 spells CASSFGAGDEQYF. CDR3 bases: TGTGCCAGCAGCTTCGGGGCGGGGGACGAGCAGTACTTC.

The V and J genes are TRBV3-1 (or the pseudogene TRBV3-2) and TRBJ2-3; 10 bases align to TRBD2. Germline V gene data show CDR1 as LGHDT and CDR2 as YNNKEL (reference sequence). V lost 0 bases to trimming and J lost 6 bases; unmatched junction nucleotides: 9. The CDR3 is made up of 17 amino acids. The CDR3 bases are TGTGCCAGCAGCCAAGATCTCAGCGGGGGGGGTTTGGATACGCAGTATTTT. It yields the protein CASSQDLSGGGLDTQYF.

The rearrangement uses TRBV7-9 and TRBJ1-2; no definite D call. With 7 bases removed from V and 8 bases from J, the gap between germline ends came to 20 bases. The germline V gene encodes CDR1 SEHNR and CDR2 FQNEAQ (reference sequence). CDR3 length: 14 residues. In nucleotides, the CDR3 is TGTGCCAGCACCATCCTTGCGGCCGACCGCGGCTACACCTTC. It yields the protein CASTILAADRGYTF. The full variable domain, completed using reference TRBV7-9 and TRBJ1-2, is DTGVSQNPRHKITKRGQNVTFRCDPISEHNRLYWYRQTLGQGPEFLTYFQNEAQLEKSRLLSDRFSAERPKGSFSTLEIQRTEQGDSAMYLCASTILAADRGYTFGSGTRLTVV.

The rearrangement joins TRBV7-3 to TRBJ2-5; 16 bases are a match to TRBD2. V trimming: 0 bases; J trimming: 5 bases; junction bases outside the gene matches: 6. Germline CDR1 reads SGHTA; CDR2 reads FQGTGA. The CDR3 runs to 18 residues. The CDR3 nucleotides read TGTGCCAGCAGCTTAACAGGGACTAGCGGGGGGGCTAGTGAGACCCAGTACTTC. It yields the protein CASSLTGTSGGASETQYF.

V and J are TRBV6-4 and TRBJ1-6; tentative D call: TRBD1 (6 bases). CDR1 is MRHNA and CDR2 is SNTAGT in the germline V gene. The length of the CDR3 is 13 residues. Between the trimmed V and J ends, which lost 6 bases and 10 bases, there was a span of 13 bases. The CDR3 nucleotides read TGTGCCAGCAGCATTACAGGGAGCTCACCCCTCCACTTT. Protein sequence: CASSITGSSPLHF.

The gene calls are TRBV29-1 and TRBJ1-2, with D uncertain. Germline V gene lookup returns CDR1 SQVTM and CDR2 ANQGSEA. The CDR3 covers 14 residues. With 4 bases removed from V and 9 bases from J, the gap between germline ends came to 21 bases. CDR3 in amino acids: CSVASGGAGGSYTF. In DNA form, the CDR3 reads TGCAGCGTTGCATCCGGAGGCGCCGGAGGTAGCTACACCTTC. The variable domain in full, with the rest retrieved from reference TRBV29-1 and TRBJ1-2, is SAVISQKPSRDICQRGTSLTIQCQVDSQVTMMFWYRQQPGQSLTLIATANQGSEATYESGFVIDKFPISRPNLTFSTLTVSNMSPEDSSIYLCSVASGGAGGSYTFGSGTRLTVV.

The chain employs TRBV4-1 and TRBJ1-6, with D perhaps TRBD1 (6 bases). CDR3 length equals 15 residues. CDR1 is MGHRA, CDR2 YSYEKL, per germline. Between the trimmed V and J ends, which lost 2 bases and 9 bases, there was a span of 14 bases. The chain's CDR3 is CASSQKLQGSSPLHF. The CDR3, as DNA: TGCGCCAGCAGCCAAAAATTACAGGGTTCTTCACCCCTCCACTTT.

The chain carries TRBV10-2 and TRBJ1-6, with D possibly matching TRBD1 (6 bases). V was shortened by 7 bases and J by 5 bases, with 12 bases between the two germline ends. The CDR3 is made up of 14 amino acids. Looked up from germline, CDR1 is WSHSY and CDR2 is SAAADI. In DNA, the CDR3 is TGCGCCAGCACCGCCGCAGGGGATAATTCACCCCTCCACTTT. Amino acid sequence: CASTAAGDNSPLHF.

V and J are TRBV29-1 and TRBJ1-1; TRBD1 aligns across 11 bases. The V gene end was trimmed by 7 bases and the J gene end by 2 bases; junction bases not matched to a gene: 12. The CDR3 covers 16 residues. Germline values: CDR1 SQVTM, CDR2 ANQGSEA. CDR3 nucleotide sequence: TGCAGCGGTTACCGGACAGGGGGCGGCCCAAACACTGAAGCTTTCTTT. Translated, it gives CSGYRTGGGPNTEAFF.

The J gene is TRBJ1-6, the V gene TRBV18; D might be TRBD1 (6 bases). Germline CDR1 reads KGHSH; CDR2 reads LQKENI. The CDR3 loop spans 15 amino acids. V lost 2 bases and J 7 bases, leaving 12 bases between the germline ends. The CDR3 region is CASSPIQGLNSPLHF. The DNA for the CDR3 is TGTGCCAGCTCACCAATACAGGGTTTGAATTCACCCCTCCACTTT.

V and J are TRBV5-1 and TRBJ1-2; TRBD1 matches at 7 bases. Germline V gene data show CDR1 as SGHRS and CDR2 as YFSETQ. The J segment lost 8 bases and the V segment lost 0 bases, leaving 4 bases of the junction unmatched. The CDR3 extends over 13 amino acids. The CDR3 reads CASSLGDRDGYTF. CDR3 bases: TGCGCCAGCAGCTTGGGCGACAGGGACGGCTACACCTTC.

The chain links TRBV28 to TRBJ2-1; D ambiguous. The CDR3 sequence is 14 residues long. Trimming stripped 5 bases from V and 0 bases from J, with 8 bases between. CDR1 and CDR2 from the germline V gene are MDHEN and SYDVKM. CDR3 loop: CASSRPSSYNEQFF. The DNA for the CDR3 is TGTGCCAGCAGTCGTCCTAGCTCCTACAATGAGCAGTTCTTC.

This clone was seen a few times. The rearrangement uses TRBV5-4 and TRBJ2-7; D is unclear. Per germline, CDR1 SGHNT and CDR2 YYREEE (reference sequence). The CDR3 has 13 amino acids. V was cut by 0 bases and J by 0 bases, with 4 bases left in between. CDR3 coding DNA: TGTGCCAGCAGCTTGGCGGGCTCCTACGAGCAGTACTTC. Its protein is CASSLAGSYEQYF.

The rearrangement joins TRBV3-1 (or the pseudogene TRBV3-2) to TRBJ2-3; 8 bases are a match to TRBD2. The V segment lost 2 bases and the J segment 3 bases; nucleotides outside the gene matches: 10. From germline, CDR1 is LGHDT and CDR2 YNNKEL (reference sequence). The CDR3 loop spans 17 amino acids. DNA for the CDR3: TGTGCCAGCAGCCAATGGGGAGAGCGGGGGAAGACAGATACGCAGTATTTT. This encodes CASSQWGERGKTDTQYF.

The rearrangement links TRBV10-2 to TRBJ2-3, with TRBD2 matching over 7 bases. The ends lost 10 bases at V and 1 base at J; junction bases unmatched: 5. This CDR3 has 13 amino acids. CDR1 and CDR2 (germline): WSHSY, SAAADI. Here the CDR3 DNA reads TGCGCCACCCGAGCGGGGCGCACAGATACGCAGTATTTT. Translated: CATRAGRTDTQYF.

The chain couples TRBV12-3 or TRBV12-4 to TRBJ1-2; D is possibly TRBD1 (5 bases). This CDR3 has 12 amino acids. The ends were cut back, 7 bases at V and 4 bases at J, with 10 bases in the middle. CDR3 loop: CASTYGGYGYTF. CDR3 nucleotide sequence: TGTGCCAGCACCTACGGGGGCTATGGCTACACCTTC.

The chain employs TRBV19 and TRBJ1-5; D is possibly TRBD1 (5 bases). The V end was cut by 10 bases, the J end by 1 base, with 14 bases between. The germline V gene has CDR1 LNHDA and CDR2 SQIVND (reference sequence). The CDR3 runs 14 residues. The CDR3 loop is CATHQGRSNQPQHF. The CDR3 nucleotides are TGTGCCACCCATCAGGGAAGGAGCAATCAGCCCCAGCATTTT.

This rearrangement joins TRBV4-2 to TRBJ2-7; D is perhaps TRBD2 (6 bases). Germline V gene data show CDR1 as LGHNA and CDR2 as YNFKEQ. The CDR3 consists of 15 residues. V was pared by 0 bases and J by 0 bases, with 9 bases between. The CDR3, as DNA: TGTGCCAGCAGCCAAGAGGGTAGCGGCTCCTACGAGCAGTACTTC. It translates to CASSQEGSGSYEQYF.

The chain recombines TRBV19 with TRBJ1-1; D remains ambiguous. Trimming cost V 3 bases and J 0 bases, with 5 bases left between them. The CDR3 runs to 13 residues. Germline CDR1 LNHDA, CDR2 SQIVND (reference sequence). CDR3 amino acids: CASSIYMNTEAFF. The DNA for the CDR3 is TGTGCCAGTAGTATTTATATGAACACTGAAGCTTTCTTT.

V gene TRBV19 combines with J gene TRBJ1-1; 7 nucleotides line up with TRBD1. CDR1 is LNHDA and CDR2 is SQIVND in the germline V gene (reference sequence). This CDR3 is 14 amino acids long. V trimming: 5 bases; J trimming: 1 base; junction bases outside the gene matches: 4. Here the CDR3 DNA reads TGTGCCAGTAGTTCCCGACAGGGGAACACTGAAGCTTTCTTT. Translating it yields CASSSRQGNTEAFF.

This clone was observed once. The CDR3 DNA follows: TGTGCCAGCAGTTTCGTGACTTTTGACGAGCAGTACTTC. Protein product: CASSFVTFDEQYF. The chain joins TRBV12-3 or TRBV12-4 to TRBJ2-7, with unresolved D. V lost 3 bases and J 5 bases, leaving 11 bases between the germline ends. The CDR3 has 13 residues.

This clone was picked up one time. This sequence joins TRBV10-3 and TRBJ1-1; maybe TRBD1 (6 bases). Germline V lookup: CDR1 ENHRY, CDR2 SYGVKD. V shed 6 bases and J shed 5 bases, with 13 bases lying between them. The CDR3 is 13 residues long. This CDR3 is CAIRRGGETEAFF. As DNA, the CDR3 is TGTGCCATCAGAAGGGGGGGGGAAACTGAAGCTTTCTTT.

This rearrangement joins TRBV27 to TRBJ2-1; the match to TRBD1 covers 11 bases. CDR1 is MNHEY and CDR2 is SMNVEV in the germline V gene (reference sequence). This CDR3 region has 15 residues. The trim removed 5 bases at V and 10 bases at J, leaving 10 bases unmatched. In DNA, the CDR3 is TGTGCCAGCAGTGCGGGGACAGGGGGATTCTTCGAGCAGTTCTTC. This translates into CASSAGTGGFFEQFF.

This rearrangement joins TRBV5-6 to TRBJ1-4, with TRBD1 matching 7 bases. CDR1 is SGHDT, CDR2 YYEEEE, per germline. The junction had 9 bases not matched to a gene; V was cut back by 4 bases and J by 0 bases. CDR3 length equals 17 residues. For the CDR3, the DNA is TGTGCCAGCAGCAATATGGGACAGAGTTCAACTAATGAAAAACTGTTTTTT. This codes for CASSNMGQSSTNEKLFF.

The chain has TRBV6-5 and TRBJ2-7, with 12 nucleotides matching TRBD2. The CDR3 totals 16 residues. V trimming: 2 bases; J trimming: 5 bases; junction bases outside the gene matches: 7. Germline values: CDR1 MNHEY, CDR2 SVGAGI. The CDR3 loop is CASSYLSSGGADEQYF. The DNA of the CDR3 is TGTGCCAGCAGTTACCTCTCTAGCGGGGGGGCAGACGAGCAGTACTTC.

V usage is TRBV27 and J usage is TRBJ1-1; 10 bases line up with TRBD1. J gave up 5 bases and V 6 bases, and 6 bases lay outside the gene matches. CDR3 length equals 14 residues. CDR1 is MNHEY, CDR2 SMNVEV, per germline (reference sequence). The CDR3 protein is CASRFGTGATEAFF. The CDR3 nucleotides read TGTGCCAGCAGGTTCGGGACAGGGGCTACTGAAGCTTTCTTT.